This TCR beta chain appears in the sequencing data of a study of blood T cell repertoires in COVID-19. Study in general: T cells, B-cell-depleted T cells, or PBMCs supplied cDNA or gDNA.

Some clones are missing from TCRdb's copy, which holds only in-frame ones; the method was immunoSEQ multiplex PCR. The sample has around 450,000 clones, roughly 91% seen once; the top ten hold less than 0.75%. Participants had their cohort set by participant-reported clinical history. The CDR3 is made up of 14 amino acids. Germline lookup yields CDR1 SGHRS and CDR2 YFSETQ. The V gene lost 0 bases and the J gene lost 0 bases, with 4 bases spanning the gap. V and J are TRBV5-1 and TRBJ1-5; D is unresolved. The source material was PBMCs or T cells enriched from blood (not recorded which). This TCR derives from a man in his late teens or twenties who had recovered from COVID-19. The CDR3 loop is CASSLDSSNQPQHF. The CDR3 DNA reads as TGCGCCAGCAGCTTGGATAGTAGCAATCAGCCCCAGCATTTT.